This entry describes one T cell receptor beta chain. This sample stems from a study of blood T cell repertoires in COVID-19. Study at large: Sources were T cells, B-cell-depleted T cells, or PBMCs; the material itself was cDNA or gDNA.

CDR3 length: 19 amino acids. After removal of 4 bases from V and 2 bases from J, the junction contained 11 bases not matched to a gene. Germline-derived CDR1 and CDR2 are SEHNR and FQNEAQ (reference sequence). In the original processing: Amplification of reference gene primers was used by the study to estimate nucleated cell counts. Here immunoSEQ multiplex PCR was the method, and the copy in TCRdb shows in-frame clones only, minus some. Clonal size and the V and J genes are those of that table, whereas D and trimming came from the DNA. The sample holds some 67,000 clones, approximately 88% seen once.

This sequence was found in a woman aged 55-70 years with acute or convalescent COVID-19. The chain recombines TRBV7-9 with TRBJ2-3; 14 nucleotides match TRBD2. The material sequenced was peripheral blood. In DNA, the CDR3 is TGTGCCAGCAGCTCCCCGACTAGCGGGAGGGTAGGCGTCACAGATACGCAGTATTTT. It yields the protein CASSSPTSGRVGVTDTQYF.